One sample yielded the 20 T cell receptor beta chains listed below, sequenced in a study of post-analysis software for immune sequencing data. Whole-study findings and limits: Included in a set of five TRBV segments more frequent in patients than controls were TRBV5-6, TRBV5-1 and TRBV20-1.

Researchers reported that TCR beta cDNA libraries carried unique molecular identifiers. TCRdb ran MiXCR on the PCR reads and lists one entry per CDR3 protein. The table includes about half a million distinct CDR3 sequences, 34% detected once. What these receptors recognize is not known. Material: blood. The receptors originated from a girl aged 2-17 years with multiple sclerosis.

V and J are TRBV4-2 and TRBJ1-2, with D unclear. V was pared by 3 bases and J by 0 bases, with 14 bases between. This CDR3 comprises 16 residues. Germline V CDR1 and CDR2: LGHNA, YNFKEQ. CDR3 sequence (DNA): TGTGCCAGCAGCCAGCACATGGAGCCTTCTAACTATGGCTACACCTTC. Translating it yields CASSQHMEPSNYGYTF.

This clonotype turned up a few times. The chain has TRBV4-1 and TRBJ2-4; D remains unclear. V was pared by 3 bases and J by 2 bases, with 11 bases between. The germline CDR1 and CDR2 sequences are MGHRA and YSYEKL. The CDR3 is made up of 15 amino acids. The CDR3 region has the DNA TGCGCCAGCAGCCAGGTGGGGTTACCCAAAAACATTCAGTACTTC. This codes for CASSQVGLPKNIQYF.

The chain joins TRBV3-1 to TRBJ2-1, with a possible D match to TRBD2 (5 bases). CDR1 LGHDT and CDR2 YNNKEL come from the germline V gene (reference sequence). Trimming removed 6 bases from V and 4 bases from J, with 13 bases in between. The CDR3 extends over 14 amino acids. The CDR3 protein is CASRSTGKYNEQFF. The CDR3 bases are TGTGCCAGCAGGTCGACCGGGAAATACAATGAGCAGTTCTTC.

The sample holds a few counts of this clonotype. The chain carries TRBV12-3 or TRBV12-4 and TRBJ1-1; unclear D gene. The CDR3 contains 15 residues. Trimming stripped 0 bases from V and 1 base from J, with 9 bases between. The CDR3 sequence: CASSLALTKNTEAFF. The CDR3 bases are TGTGCCAGCAGTTTAGCCTTAACTAAGAACACTGAAGCTTTCTTT.

A word on this clonotype: The junction departs from germline at one end; a sequencing error may be responsible. The rearrangement links TRBV29-1 to TRBJ2-1; D call uncertain. Per germline, CDR1 SQVTM and CDR2 ANQGSEA. The CDR3 runs 12 residues. The CDR3 here is CGVPNLSHEQFF. The CDR3 bases are TGCGGCGTTCCCAATTTATCACATGAGCAGTTCTTC.

This clonotype was counted a few times. The J gene is TRBJ2-3, the V gene TRBV12-3 or TRBV12-4; D not resolved. V was trimmed by 5 bases and J by 2 bases, leaving 20 bases between them. This CDR3 region has 17 residues. The CDR3 DNA reads TGTGCCAGCAGTCCGCGACGTTTGGTCGCTTACACAGATACGCAGTATTTT. Encoded protein: CASSPRRLVAYTDTQYF.

The chain combines TRBV5-1 with TRBJ2-3; TRBD2 aligns across 8 bases. Germline V lookup: CDR1 SGHRS, CDR2 YFSETQ. The CDR3 loop spans 16 amino acids. V lost 0 bases and J lost 4; bases outside the gene matches: 7. CDR3: CASSLDGSGAADTQYF. Here the CDR3 DNA reads TGCGCCAGCAGCTTGGACGGTAGCGGGGCGGCAGATACGCAGTATTTT.

The genes are TRBV5-1 and TRBJ2-7; D might be TRBD1 (6 bases). In germline, CDR1 is SGHRS, CDR2 YFSETQ. The germline V and J ends were trimmed by 0 bases and 3 bases, with 13 bases remaining between them. The CDR3 has 15 residues. The CDR3 reads CASSLDPDRYYEQYF. The CDR3 DNA reads as TGCGCCAGCAGCTTGGACCCAGACAGGTACTACGAGCAGTACTTC.

The V and J genes are TRBV29-1 and TRBJ1-5, with 7 bases lining up with TRBD1. With 6 bases clipped from V and 7 bases from J, the junction kept 6 bases outside the gene matches. From germline, CDR1 is SQVTM and CDR2 ANQGSEA. This CDR3 spans 12 amino acids. The DNA for the CDR3 is TGCAGCGTCGGACAGGCGGGACAGCCCCAGCATTTT. Amino acid sequence: CSVGQAGQPQHF. Full variable domain (outside the CDR3, taken from reference TRBV29-1 and TRBJ1-5): SAVISQKPSRDICQRGTSLTIQCQVDSQVTMMFWYRQQPGQSLTLIATANQGSEATYESGFVIDKFPISRPNLTFSTLTVSNMSPEDSSIYLCSVGQAGQPQHFGDGTRLSIL.

The CDR3 protein is CASSSAGTLSLPLHF. The CDR3 region has the DNA TGTGCCAGCAGTTCAGCCGGGACCCTTTCTTTGCCCCTCCACTTT. This chain connects TRBV27 to TRBJ1-6; perhaps TRBD1 as D (5 bases). This CDR3 contains 15 residues. CDR1 MNHEY and CDR2 SMNVEV come from the germline V gene (reference sequence). V lost 4 bases and J 13 bases, leaving 20 bases between the germline ends.

This clonotype came up a few times. This chain connects TRBV29-1 to TRBJ2-1, with TRBD2 matching 7 bases. Germline V lookup: CDR1 SQVTM, CDR2 ANQGSEA. This CDR3 contains 11 residues. Trimming took 3 bases from V and 9 from J; bases not matched to a gene: 2. CDR3 in DNA: TGCAGCGTTGACGGCGGGGGTGAGCAGTTCTTC. Amino acid sequence: CSVDGGGEQFF.

The CDR3 DNA reads TGTGCCAGCAGGGAGGGGACTAGCGGGGGGTCTCGCACAGATACGCAGTATTTT. Protein: CASREGTSGGSRTDTQYF. J is TRBJ2-3 and V is TRBV6-1; 15 positions agree with TRBD2. V dropped 6 bases and J dropped 1; count of bases not matched to a gene: 8. Per the germline V gene, CDR1 is MNHNS and CDR2 is SASEGT. The CDR3 is 18 residues long.

The chain couples TRBV6-5 to TRBJ1-4; D perhaps matches TRBD1 (6 bases). The ends were cut back, 1 base at V and 3 bases at J, with 18 bases in the middle. Germline lookup yields CDR1 MNHEY and CDR2 SVGAGI. The length of the CDR3 is 18 residues. The chain's CDR3 is CASSYYGQPRGANEKLFF. For the CDR3, the DNA is TGTGCCAGCAGTTACTACGGACAGCCGCGAGGAGCTAATGAAAAACTGTTTTTT.

This clonotype has only a few counts. V usage is TRBV20-1 and J usage is TRBJ2-7; tentative D call: TRBD1 (5 bases). CDR3 length: 10 amino acids. Trimming pared 6 bases from V and 5 bases from J, leaving 8 bases between. The germline V gene encodes CDR1 DFQATT and CDR2 SNEGSKA (reference sequence). The CDR3 region is CSAKGNEQYF. The CDR3 DNA sequence: TGCAGTGCCAAGGGGAACGAGCAGTACTTC.

This chain uses TRBV4-1 with TRBJ2-3, with a possible D match to TRBD2 (6 bases). CDR3 length: 15 residues. CDR1 is MGHRA and CDR2 is YSYEKL in the germline V gene. Trimming stripped 0 bases from V and 1 base from J, with 8 bases between. CDR3 sequence reads: CASSQDERGTDTQYF. The CDR3 DNA follows: TGCGCCAGCAGCCAAGATGAGCGGGGCACAGATACGCAGTATTTT.

This clonotype was picked up a small number of times. This rearrangement joins TRBV2 to TRBJ2-2; 8 bases agree with TRBD2. Germline values: CDR1 SNHLY, CDR2 FYNNEI. This CDR3 is 15 amino acids long. The V and J ends lost 3 bases and 5 bases, in that order; junction bases with no gene match: 5. CDR3 in amino acids: CASSDGGVVTGELFF. In DNA, the CDR3 is TGTGCCAGCAGTGACGGGGGGGTGGTTACCGGGGAGCTGTTTTTT.

This clonotype appeared many times. This CDR3 is CASSQEGNYEQYF. Here the CDR3 DNA reads TGTGCCAGCAGCCAAGAAGGGAACTACGAGCAGTACTTC. This chain uses TRBV4-2 with TRBJ2-7; D remains ambiguous. From germline, CDR1 is LGHNA and CDR2 YNFKEQ. This CDR3 is 13 amino acids long. V was shortened by 0 bases and J by 3 bases, with 6 bases between the two germline ends.

The chain recombines TRBV11-2 with TRBJ2-1; 9 bases agree with TRBD1. This CDR3 has 16 residues. V was clipped by 5 bases and J by 4 bases; unmatched bases: 9. From germline, CDR1 is SGHAT and CDR2 FQNNGV. The CDR3 loop is CASSPGDRETYNEQFF. The CDR3 DNA is TGTGCCAGCAGCCCGGGGGACAGGGAAACGTACAATGAGCAGTTCTTC.

A few counts support this clonotype. V usage is TRBV7-9 and J usage is TRBJ1-2; D remains ambiguous. V lost 2 bases to trimming and J lost 8 bases, with 12 bases between them. The germline V gene encodes CDR1 SEHNR and CDR2 FQNEAQ (reference sequence). The CDR3 is made up of 13 amino acids. The CDR3, as DNA: TGTGCCAGCAGCTTACGGGTAGAAGGGGGCTACACCTTC. Amino acid sequence: CASSLRVEGGYTF.

The V call is TRBV14, the J call TRBJ1-1, with unresolved D. The CDR3 consists of 14 residues. The germline V gene encodes CDR1 SGHDN and CDR2 FVKESK. Deletions cut 5 bases from V and 3 bases from J, with 13 bases between. This CDR3 is CASSYPWPDTEAFF. The CDR3, as DNA: TGTGCCAGCAGCTACCCCTGGCCGGACACTGAAGCTTTCTTT. The full variable domain, its missing parts supplied by reference TRBV14 and TRBJ1-1, is EAGVTQFPSHSVIEKGQTVTLRCDPISGHDNLYWYRRVMGKEIKFLLHFVKESKQDESGMPNNRFLAERTGGTYSTLKVQPAELEDSGVYFCASSYPWPDTEAFFGQGTRLTVV.